Sequencing of this T cell receptor beta chain was carried out in a study of CD8 T cells in ankylosing spondylitis. Quantitative molecular-barcoded 5'-RACE generated the TCR beta libraries. TCRdb called the 5' RACE reads again in MiXCR, with one record for every CDR3 protein. The sample records tens of thousands of distinct CDR3 sequences, roughly 8.5% being singletons. V was clipped by 7 bases and J by 6 bases; unmatched bases: 4. This CDR3 has 13 residues. CDR1 and CDR2 (germline): LNHDA, SQIVND (reference sequence). By sample share, this clonotype is medium-sized. Its antigen is undetermined. Study-wide results and limits: One TCR beta motif, made up of eight highly homologous variants, appeared characteristic of ankylosing spondylitis blood. Enrichment of disease-linked clones was reportedly significant in matched ankylosing spondylitis synovial fluid.

The sequence derives from a male donor with ankylosing spondylitis. The V and J genes are TRBV19 and TRBJ2-7; 12 bases agree with TRBD2. Material: blood, either unsorted or a sorted T cell fraction (not recorded which). The CDR3 sequence: CASNLLAGGEQYV. DNA of the CDR3: TGTGCCAGTAACTTACTAGCGGGAGGCGAGCAGTACGTC.